This T cell receptor beta chain was sequenced during a study of immune cell composition in non-small cell lung cancer. Study summary: Tumours were mainly lung adenocarcinoma or squamous cell carcinoma. Points from the study as a whole: Shared sequences between tumour-reactive and dominant in vivo clones were not proven.

Concerning this clone: Its specificity is unknown.

Germline V gene data show CDR1 as SQVTM and CDR2 as ANQGSEA. This CDR3 is 10 amino acids long. Sequenced by immunoSEQ multiplex PCR; TCRdb stores in-frame clones only, minus some. The table lists about 16,000 clones, around 68% of them singletons. The sequenced sample was lung tumor tissue. The clonotype comes from a human donor with non-small cell lung cancer. The V gene is TRBV29-1, the J gene TRBJ1-1, with D perhaps matching TRBD1 (6 bases). The CDR3 here is CTRGGARAFF. The CDR3, as DNA: TGCACCCGGGGGGGCGCGAGGGCTTTCTTT.